This T cell receptor beta chain comes out of a study of shared clonotypes between healthy human individuals. Study results and caveats: It was expected that sequencing depth would affect clonotype sharing among donors.

Sequencing used immunoSEQ multiplex PCR; TCRdb keeps in-frame clones, though not all of them. The sample carries about 1.1 million clones, approximately 80% recorded once. This clone has just a few counts. The antigen is unknown. V shed 1 base, J shed 4 bases, and the junction held 6 bases outside the gene matches. Germline V gene lookup returns CDR1 SGHAT and CDR2 FQNNGV. The CDR3 spans 16 residues. This TCR came from a young man in good health. Some clones in this sample may be carry-over from other donors' samples. This chain uses TRBV11-2 with TRBJ2-5; 10 bases align to TRBD2. The sequencing sample was made of memory CD4+ T cells from PBMCs. As to subset: CD45RA-negative fraction. The DNA of the CDR3 is TGTGCCAGCAGCTTAGTAGCGGGAGGAGGGAGAGAGACCCAGTACTTC. As protein: CASSLVAGGGRETQYF.